This passage covers 19 T cell receptor beta chains from one sample sequenced in a study of T cell repertoires in cytomegalovirus infection. TCRdb processed the reads anew with MiXCR; each CDR3 protein has one entry. The data show around 530,000 distinct CDR3 sequences, 16% seen once. The sample taken for sequencing was CD8+ T cells from PBMCs. All receptors come from a human donor in good health (CMV status not recorded). Some clones in this sample may be carry-over from other donors' samples.

This clonotype was counted at least ten times. The V gene is TRBV14, the J gene TRBJ1-4; D might be TRBD1 (5 bases). Between the trimmed V and J ends, which lost 0 bases and 3 bases, there was a span of 8 bases. CDR3 length: 15 residues. The germline V gene encodes CDR1 SGHDN and CDR2 FVKESK. CDR3 sequence (DNA): TGTGCCAGCAGCCAAGAGGACAATGCTAATGAAAAACTGTTTTTT. It specifies CASSQEDNANEKLFF.

This clonotype was counted many times. The DNA for the CDR3 is TGTGCCAGCAGTCTGACGGGGGTTCAGCCCCAGCATTTT. Encoded protein: CASSLTGVQPQHF. V gene TRBV28 combines with J gene TRBJ1-5, with D perhaps TRBD1 (5 bases). The V gene lost 5 bases and the J gene lost 6 bases, with 11 bases spanning the gap. The germline V gene encodes CDR1 MDHEN and CDR2 SYDVKM. This CDR3 spans 13 amino acids.

This clonotype was observed many times. The gene calls are TRBV12-3 or TRBV12-4 and TRBJ1-2, with 10 bases lining up with TRBD1. J lost 6 bases, V lost 5 bases, and 15 bases had no gene match. The CDR3 runs 17 residues. CDR3 DNA sequence: TGTGCCAGCAGTCTCCCGGGACAGGGGCTCGCATCGAATGGCTACACCTTC. Translated, it gives CASSLPGQGLASNGYTF.

The chain uses TRBV20-1 and TRBJ2-2; perhaps TRBD1 as D (7 bases). The CDR3 is 16 residues long. Trimming stripped 4 bases from V and 1 base from J, with 16 bases between. Germline CDR1 and CDR2: DFQATT and SNEGSKA (reference sequence). The CDR3 DNA follows: TGCAGTGCTACCGGGGCGGGACAGCTGAACACCGGGGAGCTGTTTTTT. Amino acid sequence: CSATGAGQLNTGELFF.

This clonotype was observed at least ten times. V usage is TRBV29-1 and J usage is TRBJ2-1; 7 positions match TRBD1. CDR3 size: 13 residues. In germline, CDR1 is SQVTM, CDR2 ANQGSEA. J lost 7 bases, V lost 7 bases, and 10 bases had no gene match. The CDR3 sequence: CSATETGPNEQFF. The CDR3 DNA follows: TGCAGCGCGACCGAGACAGGGCCGAATGAGCAGTTCTTC.

This clonotype was recorded at least ten times. The rearrangement joins TRBV7-2 to TRBJ2-2, with 7 bases aligning to TRBD2. Germline CDR1 is SGHTA and CDR2 is FQGNSA. This CDR3 has 15 residues. V shed 5 bases, J shed 4 bases, and the junction held 7 bases outside the gene matches. The DNA for the CDR3 is TGTGCCAGCAGCCTAGGGGAGGGATCCACCGGGGAGCTGTTTTTT. Amino acid sequence: CASSLGEGSTGELFF. The variable domain in full, with the rest retrieved from reference TRBV7-2 and TRBJ2-2, is GAGVSQSPSNKVTEKGKDVELRCDPISGHTALYWYRQSLGQGLEFLIYFQGNSAPDKSGLPSDRFSAERTGGSVSTLTIQRTQQEDSAVYLCASSLGEGSTGELFFGEGSRLTVL.

As for this clonotype: With a much larger clone just one base away, this may be a read error. The chain has TRBV6-1 and TRBJ2-7, with TRBD1 matching 8 bases. This CDR3 comprises 16 residues. V lost 2 bases to trimming and J lost 9 bases; unmatched junction nucleotides: 15. Germline CDR1 is MNHNS and CDR2 is SASEGT. The CDR3 region is CASSETRTGLFGVQYF. The CDR3 DNA is TGTGCCAGCAGTGAAACTAGGACAGGGTTATTTGGCGTGCAGTACTTC.

This clonotype was picked up many times. The V gene is TRBV7-6, the J gene TRBJ1-2; 7 bases match TRBD1. Germline V gene lookup returns CDR1 SGHVS and CDR2 FNYEAQ. This CDR3 contains 14 residues. Germline trimming cut 5 bases from V and 3 bases from J; bases unmatched to any gene: 6. The CDR3 is CASSTRDSDYGYTF. CDR3 nucleotides: TGTGCCAGCAGCACACGGGACAGCGACTATGGCTACACCTTC.

The V and J genes are TRBV4-2 and TRBJ2-1; 9 bases fit TRBD2. Germline V CDR1 and CDR2: LGHNA, YNFKEQ. J was trimmed by 0 bases and V by 0 bases; bases with no gene match: 12. The CDR3 contains 20 residues. The CDR3 region has the DNA TGTGCCAGCAGCCAAGAAGGGCTAGCGGGGATCGGGAGCTCCTACAATGAGCAGTTCTTC. Translating gives CASSQEGLAGIGSSYNEQFF.

This clonotype was detected only a few times. V gene TRBV6-1 combines with J gene TRBJ2-7; no firm D call. With 2 bases removed from V and 2 bases from J, the gap between germline ends came to 13 bases. Germline CDR1 is MNHNS and CDR2 is SASEGT. This CDR3 comprises 15 residues. The CDR3 spells CASSELETITYEQYF. CDR3 sequence (DNA): TGTGCCAGCAGTGAATTAGAAACTATCACCTACGAGCAGTACTTC.

This clonotype has more than one count but fewer than ten. The chain's CDR3 is CATETPTGVGNEQFF. The CDR3 DNA follows: TGTGCCACCGAAACCCCGACAGGGGTTGGGAATGAGCAGTTCTTC. J is TRBJ2-1 and V is TRBV2, with 8 bases that match TRBD1. The CDR3 has 15 amino acids. V trimming: 10 bases; J trimming: 7 bases; junction bases outside the gene matches: 15. Germline V lookup: CDR1 SNHLY, CDR2 FYNNEI.

This clonotype was seen a handful of times. The rearrangement uses TRBV9 and TRBJ1-2; D possibly corresponds to TRBD1 (5 bases). V was shortened by 3 bases and J by 7 bases, with 22 bases between the two germline ends. Germline CDR1 reads SGDLS; CDR2 reads YYNGEE. There are 16 residues in the CDR3. CDR3 sequence: CASSALRQGLVGGYTF. Here the CDR3 DNA reads TGTGCCAGCAGCGCCTTAAGGCAGGGTCTGGTGGGTGGCTACACCTTC.

As for this clonotype: A much larger clone differs from this one at a single base, so this may be a read error. The chain employs TRBV7-4 and TRBJ2-7, with unresolved D. Trimming removed 4 bases at V and 3 bases at J, with 16 bases between. CDR1 SGHVT and CDR2 SQSDAQ come from the germline V gene. This CDR3 comprises 15 residues. In DNA form, the CDR3 reads TGTGCCAGCAGCTCCCCCCGGTACACGCGCTACGAGCAGTACTTC. Protein: CASSSPRYTRYEQYF.

This clonotype came up many times. The V call is TRBV28, the J call TRBJ2-1; the match to TRBD1 covers 9 bases. The CDR3 consists of 17 residues. Looked up from germline, CDR1 is MDHEN and CDR2 is SYDVKM. V lost 3 bases, J lost 5 bases, and 11 bases stayed unmatched. CDR3 bases: TGTGCCAGCAGTTTTCTCACTACAGGGGGCTCAGACAATGAGCAGTTCTTC. Its translation: CASSFLTTGGSDNEQFF.

This clonotype was seen ten or more times. The junction does not match germline at one end; this may be a read error. V is TRBV5-6 and J is TRBJ2-1; 7 positions match TRBD2. The CDR3 covers 14 residues. In germline, CDR1 is SGHDT, CDR2 YYEEEE. In DNA form, the CDR3 reads TGTGCCAGCACCTTGGGACTACAATACAATGAGCAGTTCTTC. As protein: CASTLGLQYNEQFF. Drawing the rest from reference TRBV5-6 and TRBJ2-1, the complete variable domain is DAGVTQSPTHLIKTRGQQVTLRCSPKSGHDTVSWYQQALGQGPQFIFQYYEEEERQRGNFPDRFSGHQFPNYSSELNVNALLLGDSALYLCASTLGLQYNEQFFGPGTRLTVL.

This clonotype showed up just a few times. The chain carries TRBV6-5 and TRBJ2-7; D is possibly TRBD2 (6 bases). Germline V gene lookup returns CDR1 MNHEY and CDR2 SVGAGI. CDR3 size: 13 residues. V dropped 2 bases and J dropped 7 bases, with 12 bases sitting between them. The CDR3 sequence: CASSYPNGGEQYF. CDR3 in DNA: TGTGCCAGCAGTTACCCGAATGGAGGGGAGCAGTACTTC.

This clonotype was counted ten times or more. The rearrangement links TRBV7-2 to TRBJ2-7; D may be TRBD2 (5 bases). CDR1 SGHTA and CDR2 FQGNSA come from the germline V gene. This CDR3 contains 14 residues. The ends were cut back, 2 bases at V and 4 bases at J, with 12 bases in the middle. In nucleotides, the CDR3 is TGTGCCAGCAGCTTACCGGACTCCCTTTACGAGCAGTACTTC. This translates into CASSLPDSLYEQYF.

This clonotype was detected ten times or more. The chain couples TRBV7-8 to TRBJ2-1; the D is unclear. V was cut by 2 bases and J by 6 bases, with 11 bases left in between. Germline loops: CDR1 SGHVS, CDR2 FQNEAQ. The CDR3 contains 14 residues. The CDR3 sequence: CASSLLQSSNEQFF. CDR3 DNA: TGTGCCAGCAGCTTATTACAGAGTTCCAATGAGCAGTTCTTC.

The chain uses TRBV15 and TRBJ2-2, with 7 bases matching TRBD2. Per the germline V gene, CDR1 is LNHNV and CDR2 is YYDKDF (reference sequence). This CDR3 is built from 18 residues. The V segment lost 2 bases and the J segment 7 bases; nucleotides outside the gene matches: 16. The CDR3 DNA follows: TGTGCCACCAGCAGAAATGGACTAGTGCGGGAGATTAGCGGGGAGCTGTTTTTT. Amino acids: CATSRNGLVREISGELFF.